Listed here are 22 T cell receptor beta chains from one sample, sequenced in a study of low-dose radiotherapy and immunotherapy resistance in tumors. Sample time point: before trial treatment. With TRAV- and TRBV-specific primers, first-strand cDNA was made, covering the alpha and beta chains. Both a constant-region primer and a V-primer adapter served to amplify TCRs across 15 to 20 PCR cycles. One entry per CDR3 protein, called by TCRdb with MiXCR from the reads. The sample comprises tens of thousands of distinct CDR3 sequences, about a third of which are singletons, and approximately 12% rests with the top ten. The source material was PBMCs, sampled before treatment. Receptors were obtained from a female donor with ovarian cancer.

With regard to this clonotype: A far larger clone is one nucleotide away, so this likely arose from a read error. The rearrangement uses TRBV28 and TRBJ2-1; 9 positions agree with TRBD1. The V segment lost 6 bases and the J segment 10 bases; nucleotides outside the gene matches: 13. The V gene's germline CDR1 is MDHEN and CDR2 SYDVKM. CDR3 length equals 15 residues. This CDR3 reads CASSLLADRGWEQFF. The CDR3 DNA sequence: TGTGCCAGCAGCTTGCTGGCGGACAGGGGATGGGAGCAGTTCTTC. The variable domain in full, with the rest retrieved from reference TRBV28 and TRBJ2-1, is DVKVTQSSRYLVKRTGEKVFLECVQDMDHENMFWYRQDPGLGLRLIYFSYDVKMKEKGDIPEGYSVSREKKERFSLILESASTNQTSMYLCASSLLADRGWEQFFGPGTRLTVL.

This clonotype showed up many times. The gene calls are TRBV29-1 and TRBJ2-5; TRBD2 matches at 9 bases. The germline CDR1 and CDR2 sequences are SQVTM and ANQGSEA. Unmatched junction bases numbered 17, after V lost 2 bases and J lost 4 bases. CDR3 length: 18 amino acids. The DNA for the CDR3 is TGCAGCGTTGAAAAGAGGGGCGAGGGTAGCGGGAGAGCAGAGACCCAGTACTTC. Encoded protein: CSVEKRGEGSGRAETQYF.

This clonotype occurred many times. The chain combines TRBV27 with TRBJ2-7, with 7 positions matching TRBD1. CDR3 size: 14 residues. Germline CDR1 is MNHEY and CDR2 is SMNVEV (reference sequence). V lost 3 bases, J lost 2 bases, and 4 bases stayed unmatched. In DNA, the CDR3 is TGTGCCAGCAGTTTGAACAGGGGCGCCTACGAGCAGTACTTC. Its translation is CASSLNRGAYEQYF.

The table lists this clonotype with many counts. The chain recombines TRBV7-8 with TRBJ1-3; a possible D gene is TRBD1 (6 bases). Trimming took 5 bases from V and 0 from J, leaving 14 bases between them. CDR3 length: 16 residues. Germline CDR1 SGHVS, CDR2 FQNEAQ. The CDR3, as DNA: TGTGCCAGCAGCCCCCGCCCACAGGGCTCTGGAAACACCATATATTTT. It codes for CASSPRPQGSGNTIYF.

This clonotype was found a few times. This chain connects TRBV6-1 to TRBJ2-2, with 7 bases matching TRBD1. V dropped 6 bases and J dropped 1; count of bases not matched to a gene: 5. This CDR3 spans 15 amino acids. From germline, CDR1 is MNHNS and CDR2 SASEGT. The CDR3 DNA reads as TGTGCCAGCAGGTTTCGACAGGGGAACACCGGGGAGCTGTTTTTT. Its translation is CASRFRQGNTGELFF.

The chain recombines TRBV5-4 with TRBJ2-7; D is possibly TRBD1 or TRBD2 (7 bases each). The CDR3 is made up of 14 amino acids. CDR1 is SGHNT, CDR2 YYREEE, per germline (reference sequence). Trimming left V 4 bases short and J 3 bases short, with 14 bases between. Here the CDR3 reads CASSTPGGDYEQYF. The CDR3 nucleotides are TGTGCCAGCAGCACTCCAGGGGGGGACTACGAGCAGTACTTC.

The V call is TRBV6-8, the J call TRBJ2-5; D possibly corresponds to TRBD2 (5 bases). This CDR3 region has 13 residues. Per germline, CDR1 MNHGY and CDR2 SAAAGT. Deletions cut 5 bases from V and 4 bases from J, with 11 bases between. The CDR3 region is CASSPGLGETQYF. The CDR3, as DNA: TGTGCCAGCAGTCCCGGACTGGGAGAGACCCAGTACTTC.

This clonotype appeared many times. The genes are TRBV4-1 and TRBJ1-4; D is possibly TRBD1 (6 bases). Germline CDR1 reads MGHRA; CDR2 reads YSYEKL. Trimming took off 3 bases at V and 11 bases at J, with 22 bases between the two ends. The CDR3 has 16 amino acids. The DNA for the CDR3 is TGCGCCAGCAGCCATTGGAATCGGGATCGGGGGCAGAAACTGTTTTTT. It translates to CASSHWNRDRGQKLFF.

This clonotype was counted many times. The chain combines TRBV20-1 with TRBJ2-1, with D tentatively TRBD1 or TRBD2 (5 bases each). Germline V CDR1 and CDR2: DFQATT, SNEGSKA (reference sequence). The CDR3 length is 14 residues. The V end was cut by 5 bases, the J end by 5 bases, with 16 bases between. The CDR3 DNA reads as TGCAGTGCTTATAGGGGAGCCCCCCACAATGAGCAGTTCTTC. Translation gives CSAYRGAPHNEQFF.

This clonotype was observed a single time. A read error is likely here: a far larger clone is one base away. The rearrangement joins TRBV12-5 to TRBJ2-7; possible D gene TRBD1, 6 bases. Germline V gene data show CDR1 as LGHNT and CDR2 as FRNRAP. Trimming left V 1 base short and J 6 bases short, with 13 bases between. This CDR3 is 14 amino acids long. CDR3 in amino acids: CASGLGAAGVEQYF. The DNA of the CDR3 is TGTGCTAGTGGTTTGGGAGCGGCAGGGGTCGAGCAGTACTTC.

The sample holds a few counts of this clonotype. The V and J genes are TRBV30 and TRBJ1-2; 8 bases map to TRBD1. The length of the CDR3 is 16 residues. Unmatched junction bases numbered 12, after V lost 5 bases and J lost 1 base. Germline V gene lookup returns CDR1 GTSNPN and CDR2 SVGIG (reference sequence). The CDR3 region has the DNA TGTGCCTGGGCAGACCGGGACAGGCGGTTTAACTATGGCTACACCTTC. It specifies CAWADRDRRFNYGYTF.

In its sample, this clonotype was seen a few times. The chain employs TRBV19 and TRBJ2-1; 9 nucleotides match TRBD2. V lost 4 bases to trimming and J lost 9 bases; unmatched junction nucleotides: 4. The germline V gene has CDR1 LNHDA and CDR2 SQIVND (reference sequence). CDR3 size: 13 residues. CDR3 in amino acids: CASSTGLASEQFF. CDR3 DNA sequence: TGTGCCAGTAGTACGGGACTAGCAAGTGAGCAGTTCTTC. The full variable domain, its missing parts supplied by reference TRBV19 and TRBJ2-1, is DGGITQSPKYLFRKEGQNVTLSCEQNLNHDAMYWYRQDPGQGLRLIYYSQIVNDFQKGDIAEGYSVSREKKESFPLTVTSAQKNPTAFYLCASSTGLASEQFFGPGTRLTVL.

This clonotype was detected once. The CDR3 bases are TGTGCCAGCACCATTGGGCCGGCAATCACAGATACGCAGTATTTT. Protein sequence: CASTIGPAITDTQYF. The V call is TRBV28, the J call TRBJ2-3; no reliable D call. V was clipped by 7 bases and J by 2 bases, with 16 bases between them. CDR1 and CDR2 from the germline V gene are MDHEN and SYDVKM. This CDR3 has 15 residues.

The V and J genes are TRBV19 and TRBJ2-7; D might be TRBD2 (6 bases). In germline, CDR1 is LNHDA, CDR2 SQIVND (reference sequence). CDR3 size: 14 residues. The V and J ends lost 8 bases and 2 bases respectively, with 16 bases between them. The CDR3 sequence is CASGASAGPYEQYF. Written as DNA, the CDR3 is TGTGCCAGTGGGGCTAGCGCCGGTCCCTACGAGCAGTACTTC.

This clonotype was seen at least ten times. The chain links TRBV5-1 to TRBJ2-7; a possible D gene is TRBD1 (6 bases). Trimming shortened V by 1 base and J by 2 bases, and 19 bases separated the two germline ends. Per the germline V gene, CDR1 is SGHRS and CDR2 is YFSETQ. The CDR3 has 17 amino acids. CDR3 nucleotides: TGCGCCAGCAGCTTGAAGTTGGTCGACAGGCCCGCCTACGAGCAGTACTTC. It codes for CASSLKLVDRPAYEQYF.

The V gene is TRBV28, the J gene TRBJ2-1; the D is unclear. This CDR3 comprises 15 residues. V lost 7 bases to trimming and J lost 9 bases, with 22 bases between them. Germline assignment: CDR1 MDHEN and CDR2 SYDVKM. CDR3 DNA: TGTGCCAGCACCCTGAGTCGGAACAGCCCCGGTGAGCAGTTCTTC. This translates into CASTLSRNSPGEQFF.

This clonotype has a count of ten or more. This CDR3 reads CSARDRRQGGNTEAFF. The CDR3 DNA reads as TGCAGTGCTAGAGATCGGCGACAGGGAGGGAACACTGAAGCTTTCTTT. The rearrangement uses TRBV20-1 and TRBJ1-1, with 7 positions matching TRBD1. V was clipped by 0 bases and J by 1 base; unmatched bases: 8. The germline gives CDR1 DFQATT, CDR2 SNEGSKA (reference sequence). CDR3 size: 16 residues.

As to this clonotype: This likely traces to a read error, being one base from a far larger clone. This chain links TRBV15 with TRBJ2-1; D unresolved. V lost 4 bases to trimming and J lost 10 bases, with 14 bases between them. Germline-derived CDR1 and CDR2 are LNHNV and YYDKDF (reference sequence). The CDR3 has 13 residues. CDR3 protein: CATSKEKGYEQFF. DNA of the CDR3: TGTGCCACCAGCAAAGAGAAGGGTTACGAGCAGTTCTTC.

This clonotype was seen at least ten times. This chain uses TRBV6-2 or TRBV6-3 with TRBJ2-7, with TRBD1 matching over 10 bases. The V segment lost 6 bases and the J segment 6 bases; nucleotides outside the gene matches: 5. Per the germline V gene, CDR1 is MNHEY and CDR2 is SVGEGT. This CDR3 has 13 residues. The CDR3 coding sequence is TGTGCCAGCAGCAACGGACAGGGGGGCGAGCAGTACTTC. It codes for CASSNGQGGEQYF.

This clonotype has just one count. A far larger clone is a single base away, which makes a read error likely. The chain uses TRBV29-1 and TRBJ2-5; TRBD1 matches 7 bases. This CDR3 contains 13 residues. Trimming took 7 bases from V and 11 from J; bases not matched to a gene: 16. CDR1 and CDR2 (germline): SQVTM, ANQGSEA. The CDR3 nucleotides read TGCAGCGGGTACAGGGGTATGAGCAATGAGCAGTACTTC. It encodes CSGYRGMSNEQYF.

The V and J genes are TRBV5-4 and TRBJ2-7, with a weak D call TRBD2 (5 bases). The CDR3 length is 13 residues. Germline-derived CDR1 and CDR2 are SGHNT and YYREEE (reference sequence). Trimming took 0 bases from V and 6 from J, leaving 10 bases between them. Written as DNA, the CDR3 is TGTGCCAGCAGCTTGGACGGGGTAGGCGAGCAGTACTTC. Amino acids: CASSLDGVGEQYF.

Notes on this clonotype: This probably arose from a read error, given a far larger clone one base away. The V gene is TRBV12-3 or TRBV12-4, the J gene TRBJ2-7, with 10 bases lining up with TRBD2. This CDR3 contains 15 residues. The CDR3 loop reads CARSLGLAASYEQYF. CDR3 bases: TGTGCCCGCAGCCTAGGACTAGCGGCTTCCTACGAGCAGTACTTC.